Listed here are 24 T cell receptor beta chains from one sample, sequenced in a study of T cells expressing NK-cell markers. Reprocessing the 5' RACE reads, TCRdb reports a single entry for every CDR3 protein and omits DNA. This table lists 150,000 to 200,000 distinct CDR3 sequences. The sample was blood T cells: a sorted CD56 or NKG2C T cell subset, CD4+ or CD8+ T cells, or bulk PBMC T cells (not recorded which). Source of these receptors: a woman aged 18-70 years in good health.

The chain carries TRBV5-1 and TRBJ2-1; lacking DNA, the TRBD2 call made by TCRdb goes unchecked. The CDR3 totals 14 residues. CDR1 is SGHRS and CDR2 is YFSETQ in the germline V gene. Here the CDR3 reads CASSRGGKVDEQFF.

V usage is TRBV6-4 and J usage is TRBJ1-1; TCRdb reports TRBD1, a call that lacks DNA to check it against. The germline V gene has CDR1 MRHNA and CDR2 SNTAGT. CDR3 length: 15 amino acids. This CDR3 reads CASSESTGLFSEAFF.

The chain employs TRBV20-1 and TRBJ2-5; TCRdb calls TRBD2, which cannot be checked without DNA. Germline assignment: CDR1 DFQATT and CDR2 SNEGSKA (reference sequence). The CDR3 consists of 14 residues. CDR3 region: CSASGTSGMQTQYF.

This chain connects TRBV20-1 to TRBJ2-5. Germline V lookup: CDR1 DFQATT, CDR2 SNEGSKA (reference sequence). There are 14 residues in the CDR3. CDR3 region: CSARDPWLAETQYF.

The V call is TRBV15, the J call TRBJ2-1; TCRdb names TRBD1, which stays unverified in the absence of DNA. The CDR3 runs to 16 residues. Germline CDR1 is LNHNV and CDR2 is YYDKDF (reference sequence). The CDR3 loop reads CATSRLTGGLNNEQFF.

The chain is built from TRBV20-1 and TRBJ2-5; TCRdb's D gene call, TRBD1, goes unchecked for lack of DNA. Looked up from germline, CDR1 is DFQATT and CDR2 is SNEGSKA (reference sequence). This CDR3 contains 17 residues. CDR3 sequence: CSARGQGVSDYQETQYF.

The chain links TRBV30 to TRBJ2-1. Looked up from germline, CDR1 is GTSNPN and CDR2 is SVGIG (reference sequence). The CDR3 consists of 11 residues. The CDR3 loop reads CAWSAYVEQFF.

The chain combines TRBV15 with TRBJ1-2. CDR3 length: 13 residues. Germline V gives CDR1 LNHNV, CDR2 YYDKDF (reference sequence). This CDR3 is CATSSGFGYGYTF.

CDR3 loop: CASSPSVSPGNSPLHF. The J gene is TRBJ1-6, the V gene TRBV7-2. CDR3 length equals 16 residues. In germline, CDR1 is SGHTA, CDR2 FQGNSA.

CDR3 residues: CASKFSPLNTIYF. The chain employs TRBV2 and TRBJ1-3. CDR1 and CDR2 (germline): SNHLY, FYNNEI. CDR3 length: 13 residues.

This sequence joins TRBV7-2 and TRBJ2-6. Germline V gene lookup returns CDR1 SGHTA and CDR2 FQGNSA. This CDR3 has 15 residues. CDR3: CASSRHISGANVLTF.

The chain couples TRBV29-1 to TRBJ1-5; TCRdb returns TRBD1, unconfirmable since there is no DNA. Germline V gene data show CDR1 as SQVTM and CDR2 as ANQGSEA. The CDR3 runs to 13 residues. The chain's CDR3 is CSVVGAASQPQHF.

This sequence joins TRBV6-1 and TRBJ2-5; TCRdb designates TRBD1, a call that cannot be tested without DNA. Germline V gene sequence: CDR1 MNHNS, CDR2 SASEGT. This CDR3 spans 16 amino acids. CDR3 region: CASNNQAQGPQETQYF.

The J gene is TRBJ2-7, the V gene TRBV7-2; TCRdb reports TRBD1, a call that lacks DNA to check it against. Germline V lookup: CDR1 SGHTA, CDR2 FQGNSA. The CDR3 runs to 13 residues. CDR3: CASGQGKFYEQYF.

This chain joins TRBV9 and TRBJ2-1. The germline V gene has CDR1 SGDLS and CDR2 YYNGEE. The CDR3 is 15 residues long. The CDR3 spells CASSRERNSYNEQFF.

The CDR3 loop reads CASSLDFSTDTQYF. The J gene is TRBJ2-3, the V gene TRBV14. The CDR3 is made up of 14 amino acids. Per the germline V gene, CDR1 is SGHDN and CDR2 is FVKESK.

The chain has TRBV4-1 and TRBJ2-7. The CDR3 covers 14 residues. The germline gives CDR1 MGHRA, CDR2 YSYEKL. The CDR3 region is CASSRISGSYEQYF.

The chain couples TRBV20-1 to TRBJ2-2; TCRdb returns TRBD2, unconfirmable since there is no DNA. The CDR3 is 12 residues long. Per germline, CDR1 DFQATT and CDR2 SNEGSKA (reference sequence). CDR3 sequence: CSVRADTGELFF.

The chain links TRBV28 to TRBJ1-5. This CDR3 spans 16 amino acids. CDR1 and CDR2 from the germline V gene are MDHEN and SYDVKM. The CDR3: CASSFRTLRGNQPQHF.

V and J are TRBV20-1 and TRBJ1-1. The CDR3 extends over 12 amino acids. Per germline, CDR1 DFQATT and CDR2 SNEGSKA (reference sequence). The CDR3 sequence is CSAQLGNTEAFF.

CDR3: CASSFDRRRELFF. This sequence joins TRBV7-9 and TRBJ2-2; TCRdb proposes TRBD2, but this gene call is untestable without DNA. The CDR3 runs to 13 residues. Germline-derived CDR1 and CDR2 are SEHNR and FQNEAQ (reference sequence).

The chain carries TRBV5-6 and TRBJ2-5. Germline V CDR1 and CDR2: SGHDT, YYEEEE. The CDR3 covers 13 residues. CDR3 sequence reads: CASGMVAQETQYF. Supplemented by reference TRBV5-6 and TRBJ2-5, the full variable domain reads DAGVTQSPTHLIKTRGQQVTLRCSPKSGHDTVSWYQQALGQGPQFIFQYYEEEERQRGNFPDRFSGHQFPNYSSELNVNALLLGDSALYLCASGMVAQETQYFGPGTRLLVL.

The chain is built from TRBV7-2 and TRBJ2-1; the D call of TRBD2 rests on TCRdb alone, since no DNA is present to check it. CDR1 is SGHTA, CDR2 FQGNSA, per germline. This CDR3 has 17 amino acids. The CDR3 spells CASSLVRLAGVMDEQFF.

The chain links TRBV20-1 to TRBJ2-1; the TCRdb call, TRBD2, lacks DNA for checking. The CDR3 consists of 14 residues. Per germline, CDR1 DFQATT and CDR2 SNEGSKA (reference sequence). Here the CDR3 reads CSAVGLATYNEQFF.